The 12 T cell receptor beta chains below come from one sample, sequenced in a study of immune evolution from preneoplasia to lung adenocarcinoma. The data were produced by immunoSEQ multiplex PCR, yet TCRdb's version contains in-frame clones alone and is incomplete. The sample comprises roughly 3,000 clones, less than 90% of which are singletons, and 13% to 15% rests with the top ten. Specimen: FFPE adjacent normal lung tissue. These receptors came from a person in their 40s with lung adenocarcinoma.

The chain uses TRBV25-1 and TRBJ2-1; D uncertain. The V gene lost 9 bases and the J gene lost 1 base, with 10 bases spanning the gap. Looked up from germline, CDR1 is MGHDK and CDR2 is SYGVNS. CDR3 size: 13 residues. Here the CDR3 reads CASGQKSYNEQFF. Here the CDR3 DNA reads TGTGCCAGTGGCCAAAAGTCCTACAATGAGCAGTTCTTC.

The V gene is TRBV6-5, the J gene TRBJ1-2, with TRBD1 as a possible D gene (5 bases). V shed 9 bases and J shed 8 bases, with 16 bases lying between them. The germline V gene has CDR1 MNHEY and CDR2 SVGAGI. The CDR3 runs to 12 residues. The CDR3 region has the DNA TGTGCCAGTCTCGGGGGTGATTCGGGCTACACCTTC. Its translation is CASLGGDSGYTF.

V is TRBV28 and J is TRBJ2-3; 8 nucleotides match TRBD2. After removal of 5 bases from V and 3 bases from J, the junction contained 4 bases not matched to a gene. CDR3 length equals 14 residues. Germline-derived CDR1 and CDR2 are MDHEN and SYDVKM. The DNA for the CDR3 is TGTGCCAGCAGTATAGGACTAGCAACAGATACGCAGTATTTT. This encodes CASSIGLATDTQYF.

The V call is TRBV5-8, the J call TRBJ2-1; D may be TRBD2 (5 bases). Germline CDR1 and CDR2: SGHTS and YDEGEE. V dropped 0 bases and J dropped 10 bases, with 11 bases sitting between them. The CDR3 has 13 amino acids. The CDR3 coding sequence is TGTGCCAGCAGCTTGGCGGGAAAAGGGGAGCAGTTCTTC. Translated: CASSLAGKGEQFF.

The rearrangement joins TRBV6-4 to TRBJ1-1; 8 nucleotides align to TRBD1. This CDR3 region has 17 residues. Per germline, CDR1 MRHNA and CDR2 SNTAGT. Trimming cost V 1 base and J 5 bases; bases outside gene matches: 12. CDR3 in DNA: TGTGCCAGCAGTGACTATTATACCGACAGGGGAGATACTGAAGCTTTCTTT. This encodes CASSDYYTDRGDTEAFF.

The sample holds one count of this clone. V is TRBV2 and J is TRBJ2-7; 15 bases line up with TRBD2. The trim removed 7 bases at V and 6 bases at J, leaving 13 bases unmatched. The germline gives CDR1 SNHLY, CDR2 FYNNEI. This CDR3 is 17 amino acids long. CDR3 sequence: CASTRGGLAGGKGEQYF. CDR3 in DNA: TGTGCCAGCACCAGAGGGGGACTAGCGGGAGGAAAGGGCGAGCAGTACTTC.

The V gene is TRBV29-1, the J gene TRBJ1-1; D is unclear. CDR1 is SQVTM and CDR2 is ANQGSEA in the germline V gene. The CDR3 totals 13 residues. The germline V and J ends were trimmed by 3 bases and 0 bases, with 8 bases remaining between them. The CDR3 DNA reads TGCAGCGTTGATTCAACCATGAACACTGAAGCTTTCTTT. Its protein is CSVDSTMNTEAFF.

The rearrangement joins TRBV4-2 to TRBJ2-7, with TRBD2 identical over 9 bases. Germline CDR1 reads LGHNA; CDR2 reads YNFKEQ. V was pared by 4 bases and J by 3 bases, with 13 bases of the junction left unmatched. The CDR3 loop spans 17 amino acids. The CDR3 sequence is CASSPGDSGGRIYEQYF. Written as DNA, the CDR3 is TGTGCCAGCAGCCCAGGCGACAGCGGGGGGCGAATCTACGAGCAGTACTTC.

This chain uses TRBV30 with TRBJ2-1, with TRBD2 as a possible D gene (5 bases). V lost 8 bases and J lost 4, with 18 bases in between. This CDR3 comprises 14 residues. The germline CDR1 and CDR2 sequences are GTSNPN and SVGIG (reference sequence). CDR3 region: CATAHVGDYNEQFF. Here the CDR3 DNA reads TGTGCCACCGCACACGTCGGGGATTACAATGAGCAGTTCTTC.

The CDR3 bases are TGTGCCAGCAGAAGGGCCGGGGACTATGGCTACACCTTC. Amino acids: CASRRAGDYGYTF. The chain couples TRBV6-5 to TRBJ1-2; no definite D call. V lost 6 bases, J lost 3 bases, and 11 bases lay in between. The CDR3 length is 13 residues. Looked up from germline, CDR1 is MNHEY and CDR2 is SVGAGI.

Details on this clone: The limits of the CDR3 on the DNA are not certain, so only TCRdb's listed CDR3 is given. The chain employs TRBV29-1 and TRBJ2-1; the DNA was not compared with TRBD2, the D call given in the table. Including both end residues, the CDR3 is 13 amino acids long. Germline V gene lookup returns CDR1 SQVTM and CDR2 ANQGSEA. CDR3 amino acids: CSVVAGGASGRFF.

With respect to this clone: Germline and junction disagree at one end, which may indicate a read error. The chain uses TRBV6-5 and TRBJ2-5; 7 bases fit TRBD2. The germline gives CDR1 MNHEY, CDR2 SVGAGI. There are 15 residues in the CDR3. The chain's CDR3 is CASSYSGGGPETQYF. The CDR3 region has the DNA TGTGCCAGCAGTTACTCCGGGGGAGGGCCAGAGACCCAATACTTC.